Each of the 14 T cell receptor beta chains below was sequenced from the same sample in a study of immune reconstitution after stem cell transplant in scleroderma (dated by TCRdb to the late 2010s). Library preparation employed RT-PCR. The listed sequencing device is Illumina MiSeq. TCRdb reanalyzed the raw reads on its own, using fastp at Q25 for trimming and MiXCR for clone calling, and kept in-frame beta chains. Identical CDR3 protein sequences are pooled into one entry, listed with their most common genes and DNA. The sample yields 3,500 to 4,000 distinct CDR3 sequences; roughly 5% were counted once. Clones ranked in the top ten supply about 16% of the sample. Sample collection occurred before or after autologous hematopoietic stem cell transplantation (not recorded which). All receptors derive from a female donor with systemic sclerosis.

Within the sample, this clonotype is medium-sized (0.01 to 0.1%). This chain uses TRBV5-1 with TRBJ1-5; possibly TRBD1 for D (5 bases). There are 13 residues in the CDR3. V was shortened by 3 bases and J by 4 bases, with 8 bases between the two germline ends. CDR1 and CDR2 (germline): SGHRS, YFSETQ. CDR3 nucleotide sequence: TGCGCCAGCAGCTCGGGGGAGAATCAGCCCCAGCATTTT. Protein product: CASSSGENQPQHF. Drawing the rest from reference TRBV5-1 and TRBJ1-5, the complete variable domain is KAGVTQTPRYLIKTRGQQVTLSCSPISGHRSVSWYQQTPGQGLQFLFEYFSETQRNKGNFPGRFSGRQFSNSRSEMNVSTLELGDSALYLCASSSGENQPQHFGDGTRLSIL.

By share, this clonotype ranks as medium-sized (0.01 to 0.1%). The genes are TRBV20-1 and TRBJ2-5; 10 positions agree with TRBD2. Per germline, CDR1 DFQATT and CDR2 SNEGSKA (reference sequence). Trimming at V came to 1 base and at J to 2 bases, leaving 10 bases not matched to a gene. The CDR3 length is 17 residues. CDR3: CSARGVLAGGPQETQYF. CDR3 in DNA: TGCAGTGCTAGAGGTGTTTTAGCGGGAGGACCACAAGAGACCCAGTACTTC.

This clonotype was seen ten or more times. The V and J genes are TRBV6-2 or TRBV6-3 and TRBJ2-7; a possible D gene is TRBD2 (7 bases). CDR1 and CDR2 (germline): MNHEY, SVGEGT. The CDR3 length is 14 residues. Written as DNA, the CDR3 is TGTGGTTCAACGGGGGGCGGGAGCTCCTACGAGCAGTACTTC. This translates into CGSTGGGSSYEQYF.

Points on this clonotype: A much larger clone differs from this one at a single base, so this may be a read error. The J gene is TRBJ1-5, the V gene TRBV27; TRBD1 is a possible D gene (5 bases). Per germline, CDR1 MNHEY and CDR2 SMNVEV (reference sequence). The CDR3 is made up of 13 amino acids. The CDR3 here is CASSLRGGQSQHF. CDR3 in DNA: TGTGCCAGCAGTTTGAGGGGAGGTCAGTCCCAGCATTTT.

The rearrangement uses TRBV19 and TRBJ2-1; D is perhaps TRBD1 or TRBD2 (6 bases each). V was shortened by 5 bases and J by 5 bases, with 19 bases between the two germline ends. CDR1 and CDR2 (germline): LNHDA, SQIVND (reference sequence). The CDR3 consists of 16 residues. The CDR3: CASSSPGGGGHNEQFF. CDR3 coding DNA: TGTGCCAGTAGTTCCCCTGGGGGTGGGGGGCACAATGAGCAGTTCTTC.

By sample share, this clonotype is medium-sized. The junction departs from germline at one end; a sequencing error may be responsible. The rearrangement links TRBV20-1 to TRBJ2-7, with 7 bases fitting TRBD1. The length of the CDR3 is 12 residues. Germline V gene lookup returns CDR1 DFQATT and CDR2 SNEGSKA (reference sequence). The CDR3 loop is CSATGAPYAQYF. CDR3 in DNA: TGCAGTGCAACAGGGGCACCCTACGCGCAGTACTTC.

This clonotype is termed medium-sized. The V gene is TRBV6-5, the J gene TRBJ2-5; 7 bases align to TRBD1. The CDR3 extends over 14 amino acids. Germline V gene data show CDR1 as MNHEY and CDR2 as SVGAGI. The V gene end was trimmed by 6 bases and the J gene end by 2 bases; junction bases not matched to a gene: 6. CDR3 in DNA: TGTGCCAGCAGGTCACCGGGACAGCAAGAGACCCAGTACTTC. It is translated as CASRSPGQQETQYF.

This clonotype rates as medium-sized. V and J are TRBV20-1 and TRBJ1-6; no definite D call. The V end lost 7 bases, the J end lost 8 bases, and 9 bases lay between the germline ends. The germline CDR1 and CDR2 sequences are DFQATT and SNEGSKA (reference sequence). The CDR3 is 11 residues long. CDR3 residues: CSGGRDSPLHF. The DNA for the CDR3 is TGCAGTGGAGGCAGAGATTCACCCCTCCACTTT.

The J gene is TRBJ2-1, the V gene TRBV20-1, with 11 nucleotides matching TRBD2. Germline CDR1 DFQATT, CDR2 SNEGSKA (reference sequence). The CDR3 consists of 15 residues. With V trimmed by 3 bases and J by 3 bases, 4 bases remained unmatched. CDR3: CSASPTSGSYNEQFF. The CDR3 nucleotides read TGCAGTGCTAGCCCCACTAGCGGGAGCTACAATGAGCAGTTCTTC.

This clonotype was recorded a few times. The V gene is TRBV6-5, the J gene TRBJ2-1; D is perhaps TRBD1 (6 bases). Trimming removed 6 bases from V and 9 bases from J, with 12 bases in between. Looked up from germline, CDR1 is MNHEY and CDR2 is SVGAGI. The CDR3 is 12 amino acids. CDR3 region: CASSLRGAEQFF. CDR3 bases: TGTGCCAGCAGCCTCAGGGGAGCTGAGCAGTTCTTC.

Sample share makes this clonotype medium-sized (0.01 to 0.1%). The rearrangement links TRBV20-1 to TRBJ1-2; D is unresolved. With 3 bases removed from V and 7 bases from J, the gap between germline ends came to 15 bases. The CDR3 consists of 13 residues. Germline CDR1 reads DFQATT; CDR2 reads SNEGSKA (reference sequence). CDR3 DNA sequence: TGCAGTGCTAGTCGTCCAGGAGCTAGTGGCTACACCTTC. Amino acids: CSASRPGASGYTF.

This clonotype is medium-sized by share. The chain recombines TRBV27 with TRBJ2-1, with 7 bases lining up with TRBD2. Losses at the gene ends were 3 bases for V and 2 bases for J; bases not matched to a gene: 10. This CDR3 contains 17 residues. The germline CDR1 and CDR2 sequences are MNHEY and SMNVEV (reference sequence). The CDR3 region has the DNA TGTGCCAGCAGTTTGGGGCCTCCGGGACTAACCTACAATGAGCAGTTCTTC. Translated: CASSLGPPGLTYNEQFF.

This clonotype is termed medium-sized. V gene TRBV18 combines with J gene TRBJ1-4; D is ambiguous. The ends were cut back, 1 base at V and 5 bases at J, with 2 bases in the middle. This CDR3 region has 12 residues. In germline, CDR1 is KGHSH, CDR2 LQKENI. CDR3 loop: CASSPQNEKLFF. The CDR3 nucleotides are TGTGCCAGCTCACCACAGAATGAAAAACTGTTTTTT.

In the case of this clonotype: A much larger clone sits a single nucleotide away, making a read error possible. The gene calls are TRBV15 and TRBJ2-1; D is undetermined. Per germline, CDR1 LNHNV and CDR2 YYDKDF (reference sequence). The CDR3 has 13 amino acids. V lost 0 bases and J 5 bases, leaving 5 bases between the germline ends. CDR3 loop: CATSRDGNNEQFF. The CDR3 coding sequence is TGTGCCACCAGCAGAGATGGAAACAATGAGCAGTTCTTC.